This T cell receptor beta chain is drawn from a study of cytomegalovirus exposure and HLA in healthy donors. About the study: The 120 or so validation repertoires, a later analysis reported, used the same platform as the approximately 650 first-cohort repertoires.

Assay used: immunoSEQ multiplex PCR; TCRdb lists only in-frame clones, some missing. Of 200,000 to 250,000 clones listed, almost 90% are singletons. Findings of the study overall: Within the 130 or so validation repertoires, first-cohort TCR clusters tended to co-occur, according to a later analysis. The study labeled more than 150 TCR beta chains cytomegalovirus-associated. Confirmation was obtained in vitro that a few CMV-associated chains are specific for CMV antigens.

The germline V gene has CDR1 SGHVS and CDR2 FNYEAQ. V dropped 3 bases and J dropped 7; count of bases not matched to a gene: 3. This CDR3 region has 15 residues. A note on this clone: What it binds is unknown.

The chain has TRBV7-6 and TRBJ1-4, with 12 bases identical to TRBD1. The receptor's source is a woman under 30 in good health and CMV-seronegative. The sample was PBMCs. The DNA of the CDR3 is TGTGCCAGCAGCTTTGGGACAGGGGGCTTTGAAAAACTGTTTTTT. Encoded protein: CASSFGTGGFEKLFF.